Following are 25 T cell receptor beta chains from one sample sequenced in a study of blood T cell repertoires in COVID-19. TCRdb's copy holds only in-frame clones and misses some; the assay was immunoSEQ multiplex PCR. Seen here are approximately 280,000 clones, 75% to 90% observed once, and the top ten hold around 10%. The specimen was peripheral blood. These receptors originate from a woman aged 70-85 years with acute or convalescent COVID-19.

This sequence joins TRBV2 and TRBJ2-7, with D possibly matching TRBD1 (5 bases). Germline V gives CDR1 SNHLY, CDR2 FYNNEI. This CDR3 is 14 amino acids long. With 0 bases removed from V and 5 bases from J, the gap between germline ends came to 11 bases. As DNA, the CDR3 is TGTGCCAGCAGTGAAGCTGGCAGGGTCCACGAGCAGTACTTC. Its protein is CASSEAGRVHEQYF.

The chain is built from TRBV20-1 and TRBJ2-7, with TRBD1 matching 7 bases. After removal of 6 bases from V and 12 bases from J, the junction contained 11 bases not matched to a gene. The CDR3 runs 11 residues. Germline values: CDR1 DFQATT, CDR2 SNEGSKA (reference sequence). The CDR3 DNA reads TGCAGTGCCACAGACCGGGGACAGAGGTACTTC. It encodes CSATDRGQRYF.

V usage is TRBV5-4 and J usage is TRBJ2-5; D is unclear. Germline-derived CDR1 and CDR2 are SGHNT and YYREEE (reference sequence). This CDR3 region has 12 residues. The ends were cut back, 2 bases at V and 2 bases at J, with 4 bases in the middle. The CDR3 DNA follows: TGTGCCAGCAGCTTTGAGCAAGAGACCCAGTACTTC. The encoded protein is CASSFEQETQYF.

This clone was detected many times. V and J are TRBV7-2 and TRBJ1-2; D gene ambiguous. Germline values: CDR1 SGHTA, CDR2 FQGNSA. V was pared by 5 bases and J by 4 bases, with 14 bases between. CDR3 length: 14 amino acids. This CDR3 reads CASSLSAVTYGYTF. The DNA of the CDR3 is TGTGCCAGCAGCCTCTCGGCGGTAACCTATGGCTACACCTTC.

The J gene is TRBJ2-2, the V gene TRBV10-3, with D hard to call. V shed 10 bases and J shed 6 bases, with 12 bases lying between them. The germline V gene encodes CDR1 ENHRY and CDR2 SYGVKD. The CDR3 consists of 12 residues. As DNA, the CDR3 is TGTGCCACTAACTCGCATCCCGGGGAGCTGTTTTTT. Translating gives CATNSHPGELFF.

This clone showed up just once. This chain connects TRBV3-1 (or the pseudogene TRBV3-2) to TRBJ1-2, with D hard to call. Germline V gene data show CDR1 as LGHDT and CDR2 as YNNKEL (reference sequence). V shed 0 bases and J shed 0 bases, with 5 bases lying between them. There are 14 residues in the CDR3. The CDR3: CASSQDIPNYGYTF. The CDR3 nucleotides are TGTGCCAGCAGCCAAGATATCCCTAACTATGGCTACACCTTC.

The chain links TRBV5-5 to TRBJ2-3; TRBD2 might be the D (6 bases). The V gene lost 0 bases and the J gene lost 2 bases, with 13 bases spanning the gap. This CDR3 spans 16 amino acids. Germline V gene lookup returns CDR1 SGHKS and CDR2 YYEKEE (reference sequence). The CDR3 loop is CASSLGGSGDTDTQYF. The CDR3 region has the DNA TGTGCCAGCAGCTTGGGGGGCTCGGGGGACACAGATACGCAGTATTTT.

V is TRBV6-5 and J is TRBJ1-2; 8 bases fit TRBD1. This CDR3 contains 12 residues. The V gene's germline CDR1 is MNHEY and CDR2 SVGAGI. V was clipped by 6 bases and J by 4 bases; unmatched bases: 1. CDR3 amino acids: CASSGQGYGYTF. CDR3 in DNA: TGTGCCAGCAGCGGACAGGGCTATGGCTACACCTTC.

The chain links TRBV5-6 to TRBJ2-7; a weak D match, TRBD1 (5 bases). Germline values: CDR1 SGHDT, CDR2 YYEEEE. The CDR3 covers 13 residues. V was trimmed by 1 base and J by 4 bases, leaving 9 bases between them. The chain's CDR3 is CASSLWGPYEQYF. CDR3 nucleotides: TGTGCCAGCAGCTTGTGGGGCCCTTACGAGCAGTACTTC.

This clone was seen a single time. V and J are TRBV3-1 (or the pseudogene TRBV3-2) and TRBJ1-5; D gene uncertain. V was cut by 3 bases and J by 5 bases, with 11 bases left in between. The CDR3 contains 14 residues. Looked up from germline, CDR1 is LGHDT and CDR2 is YNNKEL (reference sequence). The CDR3 region is CASSQLVWDQPQHF. The CDR3 DNA reads as TGTGCCAGCAGCCAGCTAGTTTGGGATCAGCCCCAGCATTTT.

The chain couples TRBV7-9 to TRBJ1-4; 8 nucleotides agree with TRBD1. Germline V gene lookup returns CDR1 SEHNR and CDR2 FQNEAQ (reference sequence). The CDR3 extends over 14 amino acids. Trimming at V came to 3 bases and at J to 4 bases, leaving 1 base not matched to a gene. The CDR3 loop reads CASSLGQVNEKLFF. The DNA for the CDR3 is TGTGCCAGCAGCTTGGGACAGGTTAATGAAAAACTGTTTTTT. Using reference TRBV7-9 and TRBJ1-4 for the parts outside the CDR3, the full variable domain is DTGVSQNPRHKITKRGQNVTFRCDPISEHNRLYWYRQTLGQGPEFLTYFQNEAQLEKSRLLSDRFSAERPKGSFSTLEIQRTEQGDSAMYLCASSLGQVNEKLFFGSGTQLSVL.

The genes are TRBV11-2 and TRBJ2-2; 7 positions match TRBD2. Germline lookup yields CDR1 SGHAT and CDR2 FQNNGV. The CDR3 is 14 residues long. The trim removed 3 bases at V and 3 bases at J, leaving 1 base unmatched. CDR3: CASSLGGDTGELFF. CDR3 bases: TGTGCCAGCAGCTTGGGGGGGGACACCGGGGAGCTGTTTTTT. Using reference TRBV11-2 and TRBJ2-2 for the parts outside the CDR3, the full variable domain is EAGVAQSPRYKIIEKRQSVAFWCNPISGHATLYWYQQILGQGPKLLIQFQNNGVVDDSQLPKDRFSAERLKGVDSTLKIQPAKLEDSAVYLCASSLGGDTGELFFGEGSRLTVL.

The chain combines TRBV7-9 with TRBJ2-5; TRBD1 matches at 10 bases. Germline CDR1 is SEHNR and CDR2 is FQNEAQ (reference sequence). The CDR3 covers 16 residues. Trimming at V came to 5 bases and at J to 5 bases, leaving 11 bases not matched to a gene. The CDR3 loop is CASSPITGQGMETQYF. The CDR3 DNA reads as TGTGCCAGCAGCCCGATCACGGGACAGGGGATGGAGACCCAGTACTTC.

The J gene is TRBJ2-1, the V gene TRBV11-3; 9 nucleotides agree with TRBD1. Germline V gene lookup returns CDR1 SGHNT and CDR2 YENEEA. Germline trimming cut 5 bases from V and 5 bases from J; bases unmatched to any gene: 13. The CDR3 extends over 17 amino acids. The CDR3 DNA reads as TGTGCCAGCAGCACTAACGCCGGGACAGGGTTGCACAATGAGCAGTTCTTC. Amino acids: CASSTNAGTGLHNEQFF.

This clone was recorded a few times. The chain employs TRBV3-1 (or the pseudogene TRBV3-2) and TRBJ1-5; a possible D gene is TRBD1 (5 bases). V was clipped by 1 base and J by 3 bases, with 10 bases between them. Germline CDR1 is LGHDT and CDR2 is YNNKEL (reference sequence). This CDR3 has 15 residues. CDR3 in DNA: TGTGCCAGCAGCCAAGGAAGACAGACCAATCAGCCCCAGCATTTT. Its translation is CASSQGRQTNQPQHF.

The J gene is TRBJ2-3, the V gene TRBV4-1, with no clear D. The CDR3 covers 15 residues. Germline V CDR1 and CDR2: MGHRA, YSYEKL. The V end lost 0 bases, the J end lost 1 base, and 8 bases lay between the germline ends. The CDR3 region is CASSQDGPGTDTQYF. CDR3 DNA sequence: TGCGCCAGCAGCCAAGATGGGCCGGGCACAGATACGCAGTATTTT.

The V and J genes are TRBV19 and TRBJ2-7, with D unresolved. The V gene's germline CDR1 is LNHDA and CDR2 SQIVND (reference sequence). V shed 5 bases and J shed 3 bases, with 5 bases lying between them. The CDR3 totals 11 residues. CDR3 nucleotide sequence: TGTGCCAGTAGTTCAGACTACGAGCAGTACTTC. Translation: CASSSDYEQYF.

The chain combines TRBV25-1 with TRBJ1-1, with no clear D. Germline CDR1 is MGHDK and CDR2 is SYGVNS. V shed 8 bases and J shed 2 bases, with 9 bases lying between them. The CDR3 is made up of 12 amino acids. The CDR3 DNA reads TGTGCCAGCCCTCGGGGTAACACTGAAGCTTTCTTT. This sequence encodes CASPRGNTEAFF.

The chain combines TRBV5-1 with TRBJ1-1, with 9 nucleotides matching TRBD1. Per germline, CDR1 SGHRS and CDR2 YFSETQ. The V and J ends lost 0 bases and 4 bases, in that order; junction bases with no gene match: 10. CDR3 length: 17 residues. CDR3 DNA sequence: TGCGCCAGCAGCTTGGCCGGGACAGGGCTTCGTAGCACTGAAGCTTTCTTT. Translating gives CASSLAGTGLRSTEAFF.

V gene TRBV24-1 combines with J gene TRBJ1-1, with TRBD1 identical over 8 bases. Germline CDR1 reads KGHDR; CDR2 reads SFDVKD. The CDR3 is 14 amino acids. V shed 2 bases, J shed 4 bases, and the junction held 2 bases outside the gene matches. The CDR3 region is CATSDSTGGTEAFF. CDR3 DNA: TGTGCCACCAGTGATTCCACAGGGGGCACTGAAGCTTTCTTT.

The V call is TRBV5-1, the J call TRBJ2-3, with 11 bases lining up with TRBD2. Germline-derived CDR1 and CDR2 are SGHRS and YFSETQ. Unmatched junction bases numbered 6, after V lost 4 bases and J lost 2 bases. The CDR3 runs to 16 residues. For the CDR3, the DNA is TGCGCCAGCAGCCCCGGACTAGCGGGTCCCACAGATACGCAGTATTTT. As protein: CASSPGLAGPTDTQYF. Filled out from reference TRBV5-1 and TRBJ2-3, the complete variable domain reads KAGVTQTPRYLIKTRGQQVTLSCSPISGHRSVSWYQQTPGQGLQFLFEYFSETQRNKGNFPGRFSGRQFSNSRSEMNVSTLELGDSALYLCASSPGLAGPTDTQYFGPGTRLTVL.

The CDR3 DNA reads as TGTGCCAGCAGCTCCGCCCATCCCCAGGGATGGGGGGGAAACACTGAAGCTTTCTTT. It encodes CASSSAHPQGWGGNTEAFF. The chain employs TRBV7-6 and TRBJ1-1, with D possibly being TRBD1 (5 bases). Germline CDR1 and CDR2: SGHVS and FNYEAQ. The CDR3 is 19 residues long. Trimming left V 4 bases short and J 2 bases short, with 26 bases between. Combining the CDR3 with reference TRBV7-6 and TRBJ1-1 gives the whole variable domain GAGVSQSPRYKVTKRGQDVALRCDPISGHVSLYWYRQALGQGPEFLTYFNYEAQQDKSGLPNDRFSAERPEGSISTLTIQRTEQRDSAMYRCASSSAHPQGWGGNTEAFFGQGTRLTVV.

This chain connects TRBV6-5 to TRBJ1-4, with D perhaps TRBD1 (6 bases). Germline values: CDR1 MNHEY, CDR2 SVGAGI. V was clipped by 4 bases and J by 8 bases, with 14 bases between them. This CDR3 comprises 14 residues. This chain's CDR3 is CASSLGAGREKLFF. CDR3 nucleotide sequence: TGTGCCAGCAGTTTGGGGGCCGGACGGGAAAAACTGTTTTTT.

This clone showed up just once. The V call is TRBV12-3 or TRBV12-4, the J call TRBJ2-7; 9 bases line up with TRBD1. The CDR3 covers 13 residues. The V segment lost 6 bases and the J segment 3 bases; nucleotides outside the gene matches: 3. CDR3 region: CASSLTGGYEQYF. The CDR3 nucleotides are TGTGCCAGCAGCTTGACAGGGGGCTACGAGCAGTACTTC.

This chain links TRBV19 with TRBJ1-5; D may be TRBD1 (6 bases). Germline assignment: CDR1 LNHDA and CDR2 SQIVND (reference sequence). The CDR3 sequence is 15 residues long. V was pared by 4 bases and J by 5 bases, with 15 bases between. In DNA, the CDR3 is TGTGCCAGTAGTAACCCCACAGGGCGCCATCAGCCCCAGCATTTT. It is translated as CASSNPTGRHQPQHF.